This T cell receptor (beta chain) was sequenced during a study of T cells in Graves' hyperthyroidism and ophthalmopathy. Amplification yielded TCR beta CDR3 regions, with RNA transcripts as the source. HTBI primers were the set used in a first-round RT-PCR of the TCR CDR3. TCRdb itself ran the multiplex PCR reads through MiXCR, one entry per CDR3 protein. Here the sample spans roughly 650,000 distinct CDR3 sequences, about a sixth being singletons. The germline V gene has CDR1 SGHTA and CDR2 FQGTGA. Trimming stripped 0 bases from V and 7 bases from J, with 9 bases between. The CDR3 has 13 residues. This clonotype was counted only a few times.

This TCR derives from a woman in her forties with Graves' ophthalmopathy. The material sequenced was blood. The rearrangement links TRBV7-3 to TRBJ1-1; the D is unclear. CDR3 amino acids: CASSLTYTDEAFF. The DNA for the CDR3 is TGTGCCAGCAGCTTAACGTACACTGATGAAGCTTTCTTT.